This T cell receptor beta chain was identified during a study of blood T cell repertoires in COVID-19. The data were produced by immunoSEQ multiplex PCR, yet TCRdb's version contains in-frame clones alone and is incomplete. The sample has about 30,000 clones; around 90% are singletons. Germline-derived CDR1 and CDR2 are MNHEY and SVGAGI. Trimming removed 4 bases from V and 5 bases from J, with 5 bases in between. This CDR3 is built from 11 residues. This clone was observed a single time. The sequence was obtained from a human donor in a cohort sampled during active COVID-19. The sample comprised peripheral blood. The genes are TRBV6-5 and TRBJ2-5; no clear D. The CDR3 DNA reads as TGTGCCAGCAGTTTCAGTGAGACCCAGTACTTC. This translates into CASSFSETQYF.